This T cell receptor (beta chain) derives from a study of regulatory T cells in long-lasting Graves disease. Construction of TCR beta libraries relied on iRepertoire HTBI primers and on Arm-PCR targeting CDR3 regions. TCRdb ran MiXCR on the multiplex PCR reads and lists one entry per CDR3 protein. The sample holds 530,000 or so distinct CDR3 sequences, roughly 14% seen once. As for this clonotype: Its antigen is still unknown. Only one base separates this from a far larger clonotype, so it likely reflects a read error.

As to time point: newly diagnosed GD, antithyroid drugs for less than 3 months. From PBMCs, RNA was extracted and then used to make the TCR library. Patients came through an endocrinology department, and that department was in Xi'an, China. CDR1 is MDHEN and CDR2 is SYDVKM in the germline V gene. CDR3 length: 14 residues. The V segment lost 6 bases and the J segment 11 bases; nucleotides outside the gene matches: 10. Findings of the study overall: Thyroid tissue was not studied; only peripheral blood was.

The same data also went into a second study, on T cells in Graves' hyperthyroidism and ophthalmopathy.

The TCR was taken from a man under 40 with Graves disease. Source: peripheral blood mononuclear cells (PBMCs), taken at new diagnosis, from a patient treated with antithyroid drugs. This rearrangement joins TRBV28 to TRBJ2-5; 12 bases align to TRBD2. In DNA form, the CDR3 reads TGTGCCAGCAGCCGAGGACTAGCGGGGAATGAGCAGTACTTC. This translates into CASSRGLAGNEQYF.